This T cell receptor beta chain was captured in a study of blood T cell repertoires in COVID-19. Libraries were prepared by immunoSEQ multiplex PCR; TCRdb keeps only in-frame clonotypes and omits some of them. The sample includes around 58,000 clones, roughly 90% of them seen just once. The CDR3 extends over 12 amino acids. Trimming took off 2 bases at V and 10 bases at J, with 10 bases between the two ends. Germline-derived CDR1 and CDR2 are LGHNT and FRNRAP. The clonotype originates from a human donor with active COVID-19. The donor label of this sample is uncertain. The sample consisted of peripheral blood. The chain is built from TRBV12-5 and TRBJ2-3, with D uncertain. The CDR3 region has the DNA TGTGCTAGTGGTTTGCTTCCCCAGGCGCAGTATTTT. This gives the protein CASGLLPQAQYF. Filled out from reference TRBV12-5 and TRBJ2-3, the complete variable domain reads DARVTQTPRHKVTEMGQEVTMRCQPILGHNTVFWYRQTMMQGLELLAYFRNRAPLDDSGMPKDRFSAEMPDATLATLKIQPSEPRDSAVYFCASGLLPQAQYFGPGTRLTVL.